This TCR beta chain stems from a study of T-cell memory formation after mild COVID-19. V lost 1 base and J lost 7; bases outside the gene matches: 7. The CDR3 has 15 amino acids. Regarding the study as a whole: The pre-infection memory compartment contained some responding clones, suggesting cross-reactive memory joined. Balance between CD4 and CD8 was seen in clones contracting day 15 to 85, and a CD4+ lean was seen in later expanders.

Notes on this clonotype: The antigen remains undetermined.

TCRdb re-analysed the 5' RACE reads in MiXCR, keeping a single row per CDR3 protein. Of a few hundred thousand distinct CDR3 sequences listed, around 27% are singletons. This receptor was taken from an adult woman who had mild COVID-19 (a few samples of this study predate the infection). Cell type and time point are not known. The specimen was PBMCs or a T cell subset sorted from them (not recorded which). The chain is built from TRBV12-3 or TRBV12-4 and TRBJ2-1; 7 nucleotides align to TRBD1. In nucleotides, the CDR3 is TGTGCCAGCAGTTTAGGACAGGGCTTTCTAAATGAGCAGTTCTTC. This encodes CASSLGQGFLNEQFF.